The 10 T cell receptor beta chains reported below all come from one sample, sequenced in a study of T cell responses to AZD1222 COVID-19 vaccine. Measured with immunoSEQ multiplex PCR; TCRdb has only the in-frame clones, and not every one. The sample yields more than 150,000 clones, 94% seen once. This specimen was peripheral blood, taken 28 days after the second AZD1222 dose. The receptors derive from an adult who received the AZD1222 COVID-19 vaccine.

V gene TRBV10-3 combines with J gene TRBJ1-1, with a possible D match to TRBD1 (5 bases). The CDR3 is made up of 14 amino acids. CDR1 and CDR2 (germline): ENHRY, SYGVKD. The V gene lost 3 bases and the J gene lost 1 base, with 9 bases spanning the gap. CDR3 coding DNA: TGTGCCATCAGTGATATGGGGCAGAACACTGAAGCTTTCTTT. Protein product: CAISDMGQNTEAFF.

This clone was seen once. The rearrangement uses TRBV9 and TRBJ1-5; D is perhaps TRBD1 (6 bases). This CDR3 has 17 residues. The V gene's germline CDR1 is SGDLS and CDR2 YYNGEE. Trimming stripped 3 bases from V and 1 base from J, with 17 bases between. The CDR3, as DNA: TGTGCCAGCAGCGCCACAATCAACAGGGAGAGCAATCAGCCCCAGCATTTT. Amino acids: CASSATINRESNQPQHF.

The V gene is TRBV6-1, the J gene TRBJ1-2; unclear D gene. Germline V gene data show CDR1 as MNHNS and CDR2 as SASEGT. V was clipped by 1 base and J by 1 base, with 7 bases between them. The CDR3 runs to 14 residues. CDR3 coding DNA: TGTGCCAGCAGTGAAGTGAACAGTAACTATGGCTACACCTTC. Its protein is CASSEVNSNYGYTF.

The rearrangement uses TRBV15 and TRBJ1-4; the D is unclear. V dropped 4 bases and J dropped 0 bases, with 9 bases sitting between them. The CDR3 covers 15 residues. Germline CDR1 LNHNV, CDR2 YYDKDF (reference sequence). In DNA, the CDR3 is TGTGCCACCAGCACCTATCTTGCAACTAATGAAAAACTGTTTTTT. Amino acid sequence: CATSTYLATNEKLFF.

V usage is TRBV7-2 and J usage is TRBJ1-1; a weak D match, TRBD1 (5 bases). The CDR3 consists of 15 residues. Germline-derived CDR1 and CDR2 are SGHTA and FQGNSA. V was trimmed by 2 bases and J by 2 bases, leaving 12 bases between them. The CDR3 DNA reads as TGTGCCAGCAGCTTAACACAGGCCAGCAACACTGAAGCTTTCTTT. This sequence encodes CASSLTQASNTEAFF.

CDR3 sequence (DNA): TGTGCCAGCAGCCCACGCCGGGACAGCAATTCACCCCTCCACTTT. This translates into CASSPRRDSNSPLHF. The chain has TRBV9 and TRBJ1-6; 7 bases line up with TRBD1. V lost 4 bases and J lost 7; bases outside the gene matches: 8. The CDR3 is 15 residues long. Germline V gives CDR1 SGDLS, CDR2 YYNGEE.

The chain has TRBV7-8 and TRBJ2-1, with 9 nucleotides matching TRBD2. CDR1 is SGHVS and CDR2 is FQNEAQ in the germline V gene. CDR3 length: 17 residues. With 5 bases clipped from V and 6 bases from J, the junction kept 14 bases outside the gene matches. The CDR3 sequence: CASSPSGGLARINEQFF. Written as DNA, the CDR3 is TGTGCCAGCAGCCCGAGTGGGGGACTAGCTAGAATCAATGAGCAGTTCTTC.

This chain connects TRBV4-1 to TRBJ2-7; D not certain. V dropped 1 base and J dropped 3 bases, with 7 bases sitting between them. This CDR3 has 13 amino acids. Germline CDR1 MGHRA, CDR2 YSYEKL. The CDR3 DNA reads TGCGCCAGCAGCCAAGGGGTCCTCTACGAGCAGTACTTC. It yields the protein CASSQGVLYEQYF.

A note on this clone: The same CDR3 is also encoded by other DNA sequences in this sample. The CDR3 loop reads CASRPGAKGVYGYTF. The CDR3 DNA reads TGCGCCAGTAGGCCGGGAGCGAAGGGTGTCTATGGCTACACCTTC. The chain employs TRBV4-1 and TRBJ1-2; no definite D call. The CDR3 is 15 residues long. V was cut by 9 bases and J by 4 bases, with 21 bases left in between. The germline V gene has CDR1 MGHRA and CDR2 YSYEKL.

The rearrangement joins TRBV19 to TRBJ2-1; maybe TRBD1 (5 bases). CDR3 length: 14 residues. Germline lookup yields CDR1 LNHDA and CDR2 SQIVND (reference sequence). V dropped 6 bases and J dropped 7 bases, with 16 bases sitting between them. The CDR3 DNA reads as TGTGCCAGTAGGGATCTTCGACAGCTGAATGAGCAGTTCTTC. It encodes CASRDLRQLNEQFF.